The subject of this entry is one TCR beta chain. This clonotype was seen ten or more times. Its antigen is unknown. Base qualities are not recorded, but no much larger clone differs from it by a single base. The data stem from a study of read filtering for tumor transcriptome and immune sequencing (dated by TCRdb to about 2020). As for the study more broadly: The cohort had fewer than 20 male and 15 or so female patients with a mean age of roughly 70 years, ranging from roughly 45 to 90. As a main aim, a read-filtering strategy for immune repertoire data was addressed, with the specific question being whether clonotypes supported by a single read should be removed. Using the same bone marrow samples, the study ran both targeted immune repertoire sequencing and bulk whole-transcriptome sequencing and then compared the TCR repertoires from each method. By revised international staging, roughly 8 patients were R-ISS I, 16 were R-ISS II and roughly seven were R-ISS III. TCR-region mapped reads per sample ranged from about 3.5 to 11 million with IR-seq versus only about 75 to 1,400 with RNA-seq. Whole-transcriptome libraries were prepared with the TruSeq RNA Access Library Prep Kit after DNase treatment. Overall study outcomes, separate from this receptor: Compared with RNA-seq, IR-seq captured clonotypes at much higher depth and more reliably, and a smaller IR-seq throughput was enough to identify most shared clonotypes. In IR-seq, single-read clonotypes were roughly 82% of clonotypes but about 3.5% of total reads; in RNA-seq they were about 75% of clonotypes and 35% to 55% of reads. The sorted CD138-negative fraction was a mixed bone marrow immune population, not purified T cells. When single-read clonotypes were removed, the proportions of shared clonotypes in IR-seq and RNA-seq correlated more strongly.

Bone marrow was sampled from every patient at the time of active disease. Bone marrow mononuclear cells were isolated by Ficoll-Hypaque density gradient centrifugation. Myeloma plasma cells were removed and CD138-negative cells were collected by negative selection after labeling with CD138 magnetic microbeads on a MACS separator. Purity of the isolated cells was checked by flow cytometry on an Attune NxT using CD138 antibodies. Total RNA was extracted with TRIzol reagent and quantified with a NanoDrop spectrophotometer. For each patient, the CD138-negative bone marrow sample underwent paired RNA-seq and IR-seq. Starting from roughly 440 ng RNA, TCR libraries were constructed with the Immunoverse kit using molecular barcoded adaptors that cover the alpha/delta and beta/gamma chains. TCR library preparation was performed with the same RNA that was used for transcriptome sequencing. Sequencing of the TCR libraries was done on an Illumina HiSeq 4000 with 2 x 150 cycles. The paper's data handling went like this. Using MiXCR, which included quality filtering and error correction, TCR reads were aligned to human V, D, J and C references and then assembled into CDR3 clonotypes. The tcR package in R was used for analysis of clonotype counts and gene usage diversity. Raw mapping reads were checked after the RNA-seq reads had been mapped by STAR aligner version 2.5.3a onto the human GRCh37 genome. To test the effect of sequencing depth on detected clonotypes, IR-seq fastq files were randomly downsampled using Seqtk 1.3. In TCRdb, the public reads were trimmed at Q25 with fastp and aligned with MiXCR, with productive beta chains retained. Identical CDR3 protein sequences are pooled into one entry, listed with their most common genes and DNA. V and J calls and clone size were set by TCRdb, not the authors. Here the sample has more than 45,000 distinct CDR3 sequences; 12% occur a single time. The ten largest clones capture roughly 17% of the sample.

The CDR3 starts with the cysteine, ends with the phenylalanine, and has 12 residues. Of the read, only the CDR3 DNA is kept; its 36 bases are in frame from base 1. The junction shows trimming of 5 bases on V and 7 bases on J, plus 12 bases between the germline ends. This clonotype was obtained from a donor aged 40 or over with multiple myeloma. Sequencing input: a population of CD138-negative cells sorted from bone marrow. Read against the paper, the sample's cell subset or site label means: bone marrow mononuclear cells depleted of CD138+ plasma/myeloma cells by negative magnetic selection. The chain links TRBV12-3 or TRBV12-4 with TRBJ2-7; D gene: possibly TRBD1, on 5 matching bases. The DNA sequence reads TGTGCCAGCAGTCCCAGGGTGGGGGAGCAGTACTTC. Its amino acids are CASSPRVGEQYF.